The TCR beta chain under discussion was sequenced for a study of cytomegalovirus exposure and HLA in healthy donors. Findings and caveats of the study: Solely CMV serostatus was available to characterize immune exposure.

V was cut by 2 bases and J by 1 base, with 23 bases left in between. CDR1 is MGHRA, CDR2 YSYEKL, per germline. This CDR3 spans 19 amino acids. This clone has just one count. Its target is not known. Both 60 Vbeta primers and 13 Jbeta primers went into the PCR. TCRdb's copy holds only in-frame clones and misses some; the assay was immunoSEQ multiplex PCR. In the table there are about 190,000 clones, about 80% of which are singletons. The genes are TRBV4-1 and TRBJ1-1, with a possible D match to TRBD1 (5 bases). The sequence derives from a boy aged 5-17 years in good health and CMV-seronegative. The sequenced sample consisted of PBMCs. The CDR3, as DNA: TGCGCCAGCAGCCAAAGCGGCCGCGGGGGTTCATTAGGGAACACTGAAGCTTTCTTT. This codes for CASSQSGRGGSLGNTEAFF.